The next 21 T cell receptor beta chains were all read from a single sample in a study of blood T cells in healthy people across ages. It was with a sample-barcoded 5' primer and a J-beta primer mix that a second PCR of roughly 7 to 12 cycles was run. TCRdb re-analysed the 5' RACE reads in MiXCR, keeping a single row per CDR3 protein. Of around 1,000,000 distinct CDR3 sequences in the sample, less than 25% were seen once. The sample also formed part of further work on T cells of mothers and their children.

What was sequenced was blood. The receptor source for this set is a girl aged 2-10 years in good health.

This clonotype was counted once. The chain uses TRBV5-1 and TRBJ2-4; D is possibly TRBD1 (7 bases). CDR3 length: 17 residues. Germline assignment: CDR1 SGHRS and CDR2 YFSETQ. Trimming took 4 bases from V and 8 from J, leaving 25 bases between them. This chain's CDR3 is CASSPLVTGEELDIQYF. The CDR3 region has the DNA TGCGCCAGCAGCCCCCTGGTTACAGGGGAGGAGTTGGACATTCAGTACTTC.

The chain is built from TRBV6-2 or TRBV6-3 and TRBJ2-5, with a tentative D call TRBD2 (6 bases). Near its end, the DNA agrees better with TRBJ2-7, so the J call may be wrong. This CDR3 is 15 amino acids long. The germline V gene has CDR1 MNHEY and CDR2 SVGEGT. The CDR3 region has the DNA TGTGCCAGCAGTCCCGGAGGGACCTTCCCCTACGAGCAGTACTTC. This sequence encodes CASSPGGTFPYEQYF.

The chain joins TRBV28 to TRBJ1-1, with D unclear. Germline CDR1 reads MDHEN; CDR2 reads SYDVKM. The CDR3 is made up of 13 amino acids. Trimming cost V 2 bases and J 4 bases, with 8 bases left between them. CDR3 loop: CASSLLRATEAFF. The CDR3 DNA reads TGTGCCAGCAGTTTACTAAGGGCCACTGAAGCTTTCTTT. Looking up the rest from reference TRBV28 and TRBJ1-1 gives the full variable domain: DVKVTQSSRYLVKRTGEKVFLECVQDMDHENMFWYRQDPGLGLRLIYFSYDVKMKEKGDIPEGYSVSREKKERFSLILESASTNQTSMYLCASSLLRATEAFFGQGTRLTVV.

This chain uses TRBV10-3 with TRBJ2-5, with 11 bases lining up with TRBD2. TRBJ2-1 explains the end of the DNA better; the J call may be wrong. The CDR3 loop spans 13 amino acids. Germline values: CDR1 ENHRY, CDR2 SYGVKD. CDR3 DNA sequence: TGTGCCATCGAACTAGCGGGAGCCGGGGAGCAGTTCTTC. This translates into CAIELAGAGEQFF.

There are a few counts of this clonotype. The chain uses TRBV20-1 and TRBJ2-1, with 8 bases fitting TRBD2. Germline V gives CDR1 DFQATT, CDR2 SNEGSKA (reference sequence). J gave up 0 bases and V 7 bases, and 5 bases lay outside the gene matches. This CDR3 has 14 residues. CDR3 loop: CSVGSGGSYNEQFF. The DNA for the CDR3 is TGCAGTGTCGGGAGCGGGGGCTCCTACAATGAGCAGTTCTTC.

At least ten counts were recorded for this clonotype. The chain uses TRBV19 and TRBJ2-4, with D possibly matching TRBD1 (6 bases). CDR3 length: 15 amino acids. From germline, CDR1 is LNHDA and CDR2 SQIVND (reference sequence). The V gene lost 3 bases and the J gene lost 3 bases, with 12 bases spanning the gap. The CDR3 DNA reads as TGTGCCAGTAGTATGGACAGATTAGGCAAAAACATTCAGTACTTC. Its translation: CASSMDRLGKNIQYF.

The chain couples TRBV27 to TRBJ2-5; tentative D call: TRBD2 (6 bases). Germline V gene sequence: CDR1 MNHEY, CDR2 SMNVEV (reference sequence). V was clipped by 7 bases and J by 1 base, with 16 bases between them. The CDR3 is made up of 15 amino acids. The CDR3 DNA reads as TGTGCCAGCAACCCGCAGGGAGGAATCCAAGAGACCCAGTACTTC. It specifies CASNPQGGIQETQYF.

This clonotype was observed at least ten times. The rearrangement links TRBV7-2 to TRBJ2-1; unclear D gene. Trimming cost V 0 bases and J 0 bases, with 6 bases left between them. CDR1 is SGHTA, CDR2 FQGNSA, per germline. This CDR3 has 15 residues. CDR3 nucleotide sequence: TGTGCCAGCAGCTTAGCGGGAAGCTCCTACAATGAGCAGTTCTTC. It encodes CASSLAGSSYNEQFF.

This clonotype was picked up a small number of times. The V call is TRBV11-2, the J call TRBJ2-5; D not resolved. Germline V lookup: CDR1 SGHAT, CDR2 FQNNGV. The CDR3 spans 14 residues. Trimming pared 5 bases from V and 0 bases from J, leaving 10 bases between. The CDR3 sequence: CASSPSWDQETQYF. The DNA for the CDR3 is TGTGCCAGCAGCCCCTCCTGGGACCAAGAGACCCAGTACTTC.

Ten or more counts support this clonotype. The chain employs TRBV12-3 or TRBV12-4 and TRBJ2-5; maybe TRBD1 (5 bases). Trimming left V 6 bases short and J 2 bases short, with 10 bases between. CDR3 length: 13 residues. The chain's CDR3 is CASSHDRQETQYF. The CDR3 DNA reads TGTGCCAGCAGCCATGACAGACAAGAGACCCAGTACTTC.

A word on this clonotype: Relative to the germline gene, one junction end is altered; a read error may explain this. The V gene is TRBV29-1, the J gene TRBJ2-4; maybe TRBD2 (5 bases). Germline CDR1 is SQVTM and CDR2 is ANQGSEA. The CDR3 runs 8 residues. In DNA, the CDR3 is TGCAGCGTTGGACTCGGGGACTTC. Its protein is CSVGLGDF.

This clonotype was seen a handful of times. The CDR3 DNA reads TGTGCCAGCAGCTTGGGACTAGCAAGGGGGCAAGAGACCCAGTACTTC. It yields the protein CASSLGLARGQETQYF. This sequence joins TRBV13 and TRBJ2-5, with 9 nucleotides matching TRBD2. The CDR3 consists of 16 residues. Trimming removed 3 bases from V and 2 bases from J; junction bases left unmatched: 7. Germline lookup yields CDR1 PRHDT and CDR2 FYEKMQ (reference sequence). The full variable domain, with the rest looked up from reference TRBV13 and TRBJ2-5, is AAGVIQSPRHLIKEKRETATLKCYPIPRHDTVYWYQQGPGQDPQFLISFYEKMQSDKGSIPDRFSAQQFSDYHSELNMSSLELGDSALYFCASSLGLARGQETQYFGPGTRLLVL.

The chain couples TRBV4-1 to TRBJ2-7, with D tentatively TRBD2 (5 bases). Germline V gene lookup returns CDR1 MGHRA and CDR2 YSYEKL. V gave up 0 bases and J gave up 6 bases, with 12 bases separating them. CDR3 length: 14 amino acids. The CDR3 loop reads CASSQEQGRGEQYF. CDR3 bases: TGCGCCAGCAGCCAAGAGCAAGGGAGAGGCGAGCAGTACTTC.

This clonotype was seen many times. As DNA, the CDR3 is TGCGCCAGCAGCCAAGGTCGAGGGACCGGTGTGGGTGAGCAGTTCTTC. Translating gives CASSQGRGTGVGEQFF. This chain uses TRBV4-1 with TRBJ2-5; TRBD1 or TRBD2 may be the D gene (5 bases each). The closer fit of TRBJ2-1 to the DNA end suggests the J call may be wrong. Per the germline V gene, CDR1 is MGHRA and CDR2 is YSYEKL. The CDR3 is made up of 16 amino acids.

The sample holds a few counts of this clonotype. V usage is TRBV6-5 and J usage is TRBJ2-5; the D is unclear. TRBJ2-1 matches the DNA end more closely, so the J call is doubtful. This CDR3 is 16 amino acids long. The germline gives CDR1 MNHEY, CDR2 SVGAGI. CDR3 DNA: TGTGCCAGCAGTTACTCGACGTTAGCTGCTATCGATGAGCAGTTCTTC. It is translated as CASSYSTLAAIDEQFF.

V gene TRBV10-3 combines with J gene TRBJ1-2, with D hard to call. CDR1 and CDR2 from the germline V gene are ENHRY and SYGVKD. The V end was cut by 8 bases, the J end by 0 bases, with 7 bases between. The CDR3 spans 12 residues. The DNA of the CDR3 is TGTGCCATCCAGAGTCCTAACTATGGCTACACCTTC. Translation: CAIQSPNYGYTF.

This clonotype was found a few times. V and J are TRBV7-3 and TRBJ2-1; TRBD2 aligns across 14 bases. Germline values: CDR1 SGHTA, CDR2 FQGTGA. The CDR3 length is 15 residues. Trimming cost V 4 bases and J 8 bases; bases outside gene matches: 4. Here the CDR3 DNA reads TGTGCCAGCAGCTATCAGACTAGCGGGGGGGATGAGCAGTTCTTC. Residues: CASSYQTSGGDEQFF.

This chain uses TRBV27 with TRBJ2-1; 13 nucleotides match TRBD2. The V gene end was trimmed by 5 bases and the J gene end by 6 bases; junction bases not matched to a gene: 4. Germline V CDR1 and CDR2: MNHEY, SMNVEV (reference sequence). CDR3 length: 15 residues. The CDR3 loop is CASSTGTSGVNEQFF. The CDR3 coding sequence is TGTGCCAGCAGTACCGGGACTAGCGGGGTCAATGAGCAGTTCTTC.

The chain links TRBV12-3 or TRBV12-4 to TRBJ2-5; 11 positions match TRBD2. The CDR3 covers 15 residues. Unmatched junction bases numbered 12, after V lost 4 bases and J lost 11 bases. CDR3 protein: CASSSGTSGIYGQYF. CDR3 sequence (DNA): TGTGCCAGCAGTTCCGGGACTAGCGGAATCTACGGGCAGTACTTC.

In this sample, this clonotype turned up a few times. V and J are TRBV29-1 and TRBJ1-2; D remains ambiguous. The V gene lost 0 bases and the J gene lost 3 bases, with 11 bases spanning the gap. CDR1 is SQVTM and CDR2 is ANQGSEA in the germline V gene. The length of the CDR3 is 14 residues. The CDR3 loop reads CSVEDRSRDYGYTF. The CDR3 coding sequence is TGCAGCGTTGAAGATCGATCCAGAGACTATGGCTACACCTTC.

The J gene is TRBJ2-7, the V gene TRBV20-1; 7 bases fit TRBD1. Germline V gives CDR1 DFQATT, CDR2 SNEGSKA (reference sequence). Trimming removed 0 bases from V and 3 bases from J; junction bases left unmatched: 2. The CDR3 is 13 residues long. The CDR3 protein is CSARDQGVYEQYF. The CDR3 nucleotides read TGCAGTGCTAGAGATCAGGGGGTCTACGAGCAGTACTTC.